The clone carrying this TCR beta chain has a handful of counts. Its target is not known. Only CD45RO-negative cells positively selected for CCR7 counted as naive CD8 cells, so terminally differentiated effector memory CD45RA+ cells were excluded. The germline V gene encodes CDR1 LNHDA and CDR2 SQIVND (reference sequence). The V segment lost 3 bases and the J segment 5 bases; nucleotides outside the gene matches: 3. The CDR3 has 13 amino acids. These data come from a study of shared clonotypes between healthy human individuals. The study, taken as a whole, reports: Naive CD4 clonotypes were shared across several donors at around 5.4%.

Data came from immunoSEQ multiplex PCR; TCRdb stores just in-frame clones and leaves some out. The table includes approximately 2,200,000 clones, approximately 94% detected once. Sequencing used naive CD8+ T cells from PBMCs. The sequence was obtained from a man aged 18 to 29 in good health. Some clones in this sample may be carry-over from other donors' samples. The chain uses TRBV19 and TRBJ1-2, with 7 nucleotides matching TRBD1. The CDR3 region is CASSMLQGYGYTF. The CDR3, as DNA: TGTGCCAGTAGTATGTTACAGGGGTATGGCTACACCTTC.